This entry lists 16 T cell receptor beta chains sequenced from one sample in a study of CD8 T cells in ankylosing spondylitis. One entry per CDR3 protein results from TCRdb running MiXCR on the 5' RACE reads. Counted here are 350,000 to 450,000 distinct CDR3 sequences, 20% to 25% occurring once; the ten biggest clones make up approximately 14%. The specimen was blood, either unsorted or a sorted T cell fraction (not recorded which). Receptors originate from a male donor with ankylosing spondylitis or in good health (not recorded which).

In its sample, this clonotype was seen a few times. The V call is TRBV29-1, the J call TRBJ2-3; TRBD1 might be the D (6 bases). Trimming cost V 1 base and J 4 bases, with 15 bases left between them. CDR3 size: 15 residues. Germline V gives CDR1 SQVTM, CDR2 ANQGSEA. The CDR3 loop is CSVEGGQGLADTQYF. Written as DNA, the CDR3 is TGCAGCGTTGAAGGTGGGCAGGGGCTCGCAGATACGCAGTATTTT.

This chain uses TRBV5-4 with TRBJ2-5, with D possibly called TRBD1 or TRBD2 (5 bases each). The CDR3 covers 15 residues. Deletions cut 2 bases from V and 5 bases from J, with 16 bases between. Germline CDR1 is SGHNT and CDR2 is YYREEE (reference sequence). The CDR3: CASSFQARGPETQYF. CDR3 nucleotides: TGTGCCAGCAGCTTTCAAGCCCGGGGCCCGGAGACCCAGTACTTC.

This clonotype was found many times. The chain has TRBV29-1 and TRBJ2-1, with TRBD1 matching 7 bases. Trimming at V came to 7 bases and at J to 4 bases, leaving 7 bases not matched to a gene. Germline-derived CDR1 and CDR2 are SQVTM and ANQGSEA. CDR3 length: 13 amino acids. CDR3 protein: CSAGDSPYNEQFF. CDR3 nucleotide sequence: TGCAGCGCTGGGGACAGCCCTTACAATGAGCAGTTCTTC.

The gene calls are TRBV7-9 and TRBJ2-5, with a weak D call TRBD1 (6 bases). V shed 5 bases and J shed 1 base, with 14 bases lying between them. The CDR3 contains 15 residues. Germline CDR1 reads SEHNR; CDR2 reads FQNEAQ (reference sequence). This chain's CDR3 is CASSPGTSTQETQYF. For the CDR3, the DNA is TGTGCCAGCAGCCCAGGGACAAGTACCCAAGAGACCCAGTACTTC.

V is TRBV12-3 or TRBV12-4 and J is TRBJ2-1, with TRBD2 matching 14 bases. Trimming took 6 bases from V and 8 from J; bases not matched to a gene: 9. CDR3 length: 16 amino acids. The CDR3 coding sequence is TGTGCCAGCAGATCCTGGACTAGCGGGGGGCTCGATGAGCAGTTCTTC. It codes for CASRSWTSGGLDEQFF.

This chain joins TRBV14 and TRBJ2-5; D unresolved. Germline CDR1 reads SGHDN; CDR2 reads FVKESK. V was trimmed by 0 bases and J by 4 bases, leaving 15 bases between them. CDR3 size: 16 residues. The DNA for the CDR3 is TGTGCCAGCAGCCAAGATGGCACATTTTGGGCAGAGACCCAGTACTTC. This sequence encodes CASSQDGTFWAETQYF.

CDR3 nucleotides: TGTGCCTGGAGTGTAGGGCTAGCCTACAATGAGCAGTTCTTC. It yields the protein CAWSVGLAYNEQFF. The chain recombines TRBV30 with TRBJ2-1; D unresolved. The CDR3 runs 14 residues. Germline CDR1 is GTSNPN and CDR2 is SVGIG (reference sequence). The germline V and J ends were trimmed by 0 bases and 2 bases, with 8 bases remaining between them.

This clonotype has a handful of counts. The V and J genes are TRBV12-3 or TRBV12-4 and TRBJ2-1; the D is unclear. The CDR3 extends over 12 amino acids. Trimming left V 2 bases short and J 8 bases short, with 7 bases between. The chain's CDR3 is CASSLQFDEQFF. For the CDR3, the DNA is TGTGCCAGCAGTTTACAGTTCGATGAGCAGTTCTTC.

J is TRBJ2-2 and V is TRBV29-1, with 9 bases fitting TRBD2. Germline values: CDR1 SQVTM, CDR2 ANQGSEA. The V gene end was trimmed by 5 bases and the J gene end by 4 bases; junction bases not matched to a gene: 17. This CDR3 is built from 18 residues. CDR3 residues: CSVSVPASLAGITGELFF. The CDR3 DNA follows: TGCAGCGTTTCTGTTCCGGCGTCCCTAGCGGGGATCACCGGGGAGCTGTTTTTT.

The J gene is TRBJ1-2, the V gene TRBV29-1; no clear D gene. Looked up from germline, CDR1 is SQVTM and CDR2 is ANQGSEA. The CDR3 contains 14 residues. Trimming stripped 3 bases from V and 1 base from J, with 12 bases between. CDR3 nucleotide sequence: TGCAGCGTTGATACCGGAGACGGTAACTATGGCTACACCTTC. It specifies CSVDTGDGNYGYTF. The full variable domain, its missing parts supplied by reference TRBV29-1 and TRBJ1-2, is SAVISQKPSRDICQRGTSLTIQCQVDSQVTMMFWYRQQPGQSLTLIATANQGSEATYESGFVIDKFPISRPNLTFSTLTVSNMSPEDSSIYLCSVDTGDGNYGYTFGSGTRLTVV.

This clonotype was observed many times. This chain uses TRBV12-3 or TRBV12-4 with TRBJ2-7; D is undetermined. This CDR3 has 13 amino acids. Trimming removed 6 bases from V and 0 bases from J, with 9 bases in between. The CDR3 loop reads CASRATASYEQYF. DNA of the CDR3: TGTGCCAGCAGGGCTACAGCCTCCTACGAGCAGTACTTC.

This chain links TRBV19 with TRBJ2-7; TRBD1 or TRBD2 may be the D gene (5 bases each). V lost 10 bases and J lost 2, with 15 bases in between. The length of the CDR3 is 13 residues. Per the germline V gene, CDR1 is LNHDA and CDR2 is SQIVND (reference sequence). CDR3 in amino acids: CATSGTLPYEQYF. The DNA for the CDR3 is TGTGCCACCTCCGGGACGCTCCCCTACGAGCAGTACTTC.

This clonotype was seen more than once but under ten times. The J gene is TRBJ2-1, the V gene TRBV10-3; 11 bases fit TRBD1. Germline V CDR1 and CDR2: ENHRY, SYGVKD. The CDR3 loop spans 16 amino acids. After removal of 1 base from V and 7 bases from J, the junction contained 6 bases not matched to a gene. CDR3 coding DNA: TGTGCCATCAGTGAGTTAGGACAGGGGGCAGGGAATGAGCAGTTCTTC. Translated, it gives CAISELGQGAGNEQFF.

The chain uses TRBV12-3 or TRBV12-4 and TRBJ1-2, with 11 bases that match TRBD1. This CDR3 is built from 14 residues. Trimming cost V 5 bases and J 8 bases; bases outside gene matches: 7. CDR3 sequence: CASSPGQGARGYTF. In DNA, the CDR3 is TGTGCCAGCAGTCCCGGACAGGGGGCGCGCGGCTACACCTTC.

This clonotype appeared a single time. The chain links TRBV2 to TRBJ1-1, with no clear D. V was cut by 2 bases and J by 3 bases, with 7 bases left in between. Looked up from germline, CDR1 is SNHLY and CDR2 is FYNNEI. The CDR3 contains 13 residues. In nucleotides, the CDR3 is TGTGCCAGCAGTGAATGGGGTCACACTGAAGCTTTCTTT. Its protein is CASSEWGHTEAFF.

About this clonotype itself: This clone may be a read error of a much larger clone one base away. The chain is built from TRBV12-3 or TRBV12-4 and TRBJ2-7; D perhaps matches TRBD1 (6 bases). The V gene lost 3 bases and the J gene lost 6 bases, with 12 bases spanning the gap. CDR3 length: 13 amino acids. CDR3 in amino acids: CASSFSGAFEQYF. For the CDR3, the DNA is TGTGCCAGCAGTTTCTCAGGGGCCTTCGAGCAGTACTTC.